These 7 T cell receptor beta chains originate from one sample sequenced in a study of T cell responses to AZD1222 COVID-19 vaccine. Assay: immunoSEQ multiplex PCR; the TCRdb copy retains only in-frame clones and omits some. The table lists 150,000 or so clones, roughly nine tenths of them singletons. Sample: peripheral blood, taken on day 0 of AZD1222 vaccination. Every receptor here comes from an adult in good health.

On this clone itself: A much larger clone lies a single base off, so this may be a read error. This rearrangement joins TRBV7-8 to TRBJ2-2; no reliable D call. Germline V gene sequence: CDR1 SGHVS, CDR2 FQNEAQ. Trimming removed 3 bases from V and 3 bases from J, with 2 bases in between. The CDR3 is 12 residues long. The CDR3 sequence: CASSFYTGELFF. The CDR3 DNA reads as TGTGCCAGCAGCTTCTACACCGGGGAGCTGTTTTTT.

The chain combines TRBV12-5 with TRBJ1-2, with a possible D match to TRBD1 (5 bases). In germline, CDR1 is LGHNT, CDR2 FRNRAP. The CDR3 is 16 amino acids. Deletions cut 7 bases from V and 7 bases from J, with 25 bases between. The CDR3 reads CASAFGTTRLISGYTF. The CDR3 nucleotides read TGTGCTAGTGCCTTCGGGACTACCCGACTTATTTCTGGCTACACCTTC.

This chain links TRBV6-2 or TRBV6-3 with TRBJ1-5, with D hard to call. The V end lost 1 base, the J end lost 1 base, and 2 bases lay between the germline ends. This CDR3 spans 13 amino acids. The germline V gene has CDR1 MNHEY and CDR2 SVGEGT. The CDR3 loop is CASSYYSNQPQHF. DNA for the CDR3: TGTGCCAGCAGTTACTACAGCAATCAGCCCCAGCATTTT.

V is TRBV4-1 and J is TRBJ1-3; unclear D gene. This CDR3 region has 19 residues. V gave up 0 bases and J gave up 0 bases, with 18 bases separating them. Germline-derived CDR1 and CDR2 are MGHRA and YSYEKL. The CDR3 coding sequence is TGCGCCAGCAGCCAAGATTCTTATGAGGTCCGGGGCTCTGGAAACACCATATATTTT. Amino acids: CASSQDSYEVRGSGNTIYF.

The rearrangement uses TRBV28 and TRBJ1-1; D unresolved. Germline CDR1 MDHEN, CDR2 SYDVKM. The V gene lost 2 bases and the J gene lost 10 bases, with 14 bases spanning the gap. The CDR3 sequence is 13 residues long. The CDR3 DNA reads TGTGCCAGCAGTTTAATGGAGCCCCCGGGAGCTTTCTTT. It yields the protein CASSLMEPPGAFF. The variable domain in full, completed from reference TRBV28 and TRBJ1-1, reads DVKVTQSSRYLVKRTGEKVFLECVQDMDHENMFWYRQDPGLGLRLIYFSYDVKMKEKGDIPEGYSVSREKKERFSLILESASTNQTSMYLCASSLMEPPGAFFGQGTRLTVV.

This rearrangement joins TRBV6-5 to TRBJ1-1; D gene uncertain. Looked up from germline, CDR1 is MNHEY and CDR2 is SVGAGI. The CDR3 loop spans 12 amino acids. The CDR3 loop is CKVGREIAEAFF. CDR3 bases: TGTAAAGTGGGGAGGGAGATCGCTGAAGCTTTCTTT.

This clone is a singleton in its sample. The chain couples TRBV7-8 to TRBJ1-6; D is unclear. This CDR3 contains 15 residues. V lost 0 bases and J lost 1, with 4 bases in between. Germline V gene data show CDR1 as SGHVS and CDR2 as FQNEAQ. The DNA of the CDR3 is TGTGCCAGCAGCTTAGCAAGGTCCTATAATTCACCCCTCCACTTT. Translated, it gives CASSLARSYNSPLHF. The full variable domain, with the rest looked up from reference TRBV7-8 and TRBJ1-6, is GAGVSQSPRYKVAKRGQDVALRCDPISGHVSLFWYQQALGQGPEFLTYFQNEAQLDKSGLPSDRFFAERPEGSVSTLKIQRTQQEDSAVYLCASSLARSYNSPLHFGNGTRLTVT.